The 14 T cell receptor beta chains below were found in one sample sequenced in a study of vaccination effects on CD4 cells after COVID-19. Antigen-specific CD4+ T cells were expanded with viral peptide pools in the ViraFEST assay before sequencing. After roughly ten days in culture, the CD4+ T cells were isolated. Among the vaccine recipients, none had a prior SARS-CoV-2 infection, and nucleocapsid antibodies were negative. This table comes from immunoSEQ multiplex PCR, and its TCRdb copy is limited to in-frame clones, with some not included. Found here are 35,000 to 50,000 clones, just over 75% of them singletons; the top ten hold under 14%. These receptors' targets are unknown. Here the sequenced sample was CD4+ T cells from PBMCs cultured with SARS-CoV-2 spike peptides, taken before COVID-19 vaccination. Receptors originate from a human donor who received a COVID-19 vaccine.

The sample holds a few counts of this clone. The chain couples TRBV6-2 or TRBV6-3 to TRBJ1-5; 10 bases agree with TRBD1. This CDR3 is built from 15 residues. The ends lost 6 bases at V and 7 bases at J; junction bases unmatched: 9. The germline V gene encodes CDR1 MNHEY and CDR2 SVGEGT. The DNA of the CDR3 is TGTGCCAGCAGCTTGGGACAGGGGCTTAGCCAGCCCCAGCATTTT. Translation: CASSLGQGLSQPQHF.

The rearrangement links TRBV28 to TRBJ1-2; TRBD1 aligns across 8 bases. The CDR3 covers 17 residues. Germline V CDR1 and CDR2: MDHEN, SYDVKM. Losses at the gene ends were 5 bases for V and 2 bases for J; bases not matched to a gene: 13. CDR3 bases: TGTGCCAGCAGTATACCGACGGGACAGGAATCAAACTATGGCTACACCTTC. It yields the protein CASSIPTGQESNYGYTF.

The chain recombines TRBV9 with TRBJ1-2, with a weak D call TRBD1 (5 bases). The CDR3 has 16 amino acids. With 0 bases removed from V and 3 bases from J, the gap between germline ends came to 15 bases. Germline V gene data show CDR1 as SGDLS and CDR2 as YYNGEE. The CDR3: CASSVASRGRYYGYTF. In nucleotides, the CDR3 is TGTGCCAGCAGCGTAGCTTCAAGGGGTCGCTACTATGGCTACACCTTC. Based on the CDR3 plus reference TRBV9 and TRBJ1-2, the full variable domain is DSGVTQTPKHLITATGQRVTLRCSPRSGDLSVYWYQQSLDQGLQFLIQYYNGEERAKGNILERFSAQQFPDLHSELNLSSLELGDSALYFCASSVASRGRYYGYTFGSGTRLTVV.

The chain is built from TRBV19 and TRBJ1-1; D may be TRBD1 (5 bases). The CDR3 runs to 13 residues. The V end lost 6 bases, the J end lost 2 bases, and 10 bases lay between the germline ends. The germline V gene has CDR1 LNHDA and CDR2 SQIVND (reference sequence). CDR3 nucleotides: TGTGCCAGTAGGAAAGGACAAAACACTGAAGCTTTCTTT. Its protein is CASRKGQNTEAFF.

The chain is built from TRBV4-1 and TRBJ2-5; D may match TRBD1 or TRBD2 (6 bases each). The V gene's germline CDR1 is MGHRA and CDR2 YSYEKL. This CDR3 has 17 residues. Deletions cut 1 base from V and 2 bases from J, with 17 bases between. CDR3: CASSQVLTRGRQETQYF. DNA of the CDR3: TGCGCCAGCAGCCAAGTATTGACCCGGGGGCGACAAGAGACCCAGTACTTC.

This clone was counted only a few times. The chain couples TRBV2 to TRBJ1-4; D ambiguous. The CDR3 consists of 14 residues. Germline loops: CDR1 SNHLY, CDR2 FYNNEI. Trimming shortened V by 7 bases and J by 0 bases, and 9 bases separated the two germline ends. The CDR3 DNA reads as TGTGCCAGCATACCGTGGGCAACTAATGAAAAACTGTTTTTT. Amino acids: CASIPWATNEKLFF.

The chain carries TRBV29-1 and TRBJ2-2; D remains ambiguous. There are 10 residues in the CDR3. V was clipped by 6 bases and J by 6 bases, with 5 bases between them. Germline V gene lookup returns CDR1 SQVTM and CDR2 ANQGSEA. The CDR3 loop is CSVYPGELFF. DNA for the CDR3: TGCAGCGTCTATCCCGGGGAGCTGTTTTTT.

V gene TRBV6-5 combines with J gene TRBJ1-1, with D possibly TRBD1 on 6 matching bases. The V end was cut by 0 bases, the J end by 5 bases, with 7 bases between. The CDR3 spans 13 residues. Looked up from germline, CDR1 is MNHEY and CDR2 is SVGAGI. CDR3 sequence reads: CASSYSTGTEAFF. The CDR3 DNA follows: TGTGCCAGCAGTTACTCCACAGGGACTGAAGCTTTCTTT.

This clone occurred a few times. The rearrangement joins TRBV9 to TRBJ2-2; tentatively, D is TRBD2 (5 bases). Germline CDR1 is SGDLS and CDR2 is YYNGEE. V was clipped by 2 bases and J by 6 bases, with 17 bases between them. This CDR3 spans 16 amino acids. CDR3 nucleotides: TGTGCCAGCAGCGTGTCCAGTAGGTCGGAGGCCGGGGAGCTGTTTTTT. As protein: CASSVSSRSEAGELFF.

The chain uses TRBV19 and TRBJ2-7; TRBD1 matches at 10 bases. This CDR3 is 17 amino acids long. Per germline, CDR1 LNHDA and CDR2 SQIVND (reference sequence). With V trimmed by 7 bases and J by 0 bases, 12 bases remained unmatched. The CDR3 coding sequence is TGTGCCAGTACGTCCCGGGACAGGGGACGAAGCTCCTACGAGCAGTACGTC. Its translation is CASTSRDRGRSSYEQYV.

The genes are TRBV2 and TRBJ1-1, with unresolved D. The CDR3 is 13 residues long. Germline loops: CDR1 SNHLY, CDR2 FYNNEI. Between the trimmed V and J ends, which lost 2 bases and 3 bases, there was a span of 7 bases. This chain's CDR3 is CASSETGYTEAFF. The CDR3 DNA follows: TGTGCCAGCAGTGAAACGGGGTACACTGAAGCTTTCTTT.

This clone was counted once. The chain is built from TRBV2 and TRBJ2-1; 9 positions agree with TRBD1. With 7 bases clipped from V and 3 bases from J, the junction kept 7 bases outside the gene matches. The CDR3 has 15 residues. Germline V gene data show CDR1 as SNHLY and CDR2 as FYNNEI. CDR3 residues: CASIPGTGYYNEQFF. CDR3 DNA sequence: TGTGCCAGCATCCCCGGGACAGGGTACTACAATGAGCAGTTCTTC.

The chain couples TRBV24-1 to TRBJ2-3; D uncertain. Trimming stripped 1 base from V and 5 bases from J, with 12 bases between. Germline assignment: CDR1 KGHDR and CDR2 SFDVKD. The CDR3 length is 15 residues. The CDR3: CATSDLSSDGDTQYF. DNA of the CDR3: TGTGCCACCAGTGATTTATCCAGCGATGGAGATACGCAGTATTTT.

This chain connects TRBV19 to TRBJ1-5, with D unresolved. The germline V gene encodes CDR1 LNHDA and CDR2 SQIVND (reference sequence). CDR3 length: 12 amino acids. Trimming took off 6 bases at V and 5 bases at J, with 8 bases between the two ends. The CDR3 reads CASSGYDQPQHF. CDR3 sequence (DNA): TGTGCCAGTAGCGGATACGATCAGCCCCAGCATTTT.